These 19 T cell receptor beta chains were all obtained from the same sample, sequenced in a study of Graves' ophthalmopathy and Graves' hyperthyroidism. Using RNA transcripts, the TCR beta CDR3 regions were amplified. First-round RT-PCR relied on HTBI primers, and a second-round multiplex PCR came next. TCRdb re-analysed the multiplex PCR reads in MiXCR, keeping a single row per CDR3 protein. The profile shows around 670,000 distinct CDR3 sequences, roughly 41% of them singletons. The sample was peripheral blood. The receptor source for this set is an adult man with Graves' ophthalmopathy.

The V gene is TRBV19, the J gene TRBJ2-6; D not resolved. Trimming left V 1 base short and J 3 bases short, with 7 bases between. The CDR3 is 15 amino acids. In germline, CDR1 is LNHDA, CDR2 SQIVND (reference sequence). The CDR3 coding sequence is TGTGCCAGTAGTATAGGTAGGGTTGGGGCCAACGTCCTGACTTTC. Protein: CASSIGRVGANVLTF.

This clonotype was picked up one time. This may be a read error, as it is one base from a much larger clone. Because the CDR3 is missing its conserved closing phenylalanine or tryptophan, this is likely a read error. The V call is TRBV7-9, the J call TRBJ1-1, with D unclear. The germline CDR1 and CDR2 sequences are SEHNR and FQNEAQ (reference sequence). The CDR3 runs to 10 residues. Trimming left V 7 bases short and J 11 bases short, with 11 bases between. The CDR3 sequence: CASIRSGAFL. The CDR3 bases are TGTGCCAGCATAAGGAGTGGGGCTTTCCTT.

This clonotype was detected ten times or more. The chain uses TRBV25-1 and TRBJ2-2, with D tentatively TRBD2 (5 bases). The CDR3 is made up of 14 amino acids. The V and J ends lost 4 bases and 1 base respectively, with 7 bases between them. Looked up from germline, CDR1 is MGHDK and CDR2 is SYGVNS. The CDR3 sequence: CASSAGVNTGELFF. As DNA, the CDR3 is TGTGCCAGCAGTGCCGGGGTGAACACCGGGGAGCTGTTTTTT.

The genes are TRBV19 and TRBJ1-5; D gene ambiguous. The CDR3 contains 15 residues. V was pared by 0 bases and J by 0 bases, with 6 bases between. Germline assignment: CDR1 LNHDA and CDR2 SQIVND (reference sequence). The CDR3 loop reads CASSIDRHSNQPQHF. CDR3 sequence (DNA): TGTGCCAGTAGTATAGATCGCCATAGCAATCAGCCCCAGCATTTT. The full variable domain, with the rest looked up from reference TRBV19 and TRBJ1-5, is DGGITQSPKYLFRKEGQNVTLSCEQNLNHDAMYWYRQDPGQGLRLIYYSQIVNDFQKGDIAEGYSVSREKKESFPLTVTSAQKNPTAFYLCASSIDRHSNQPQHFGDGTRLSIL.

In its sample, this clonotype was seen a few times. The genes are TRBV15 and TRBJ1-2; unclear D gene. The CDR3 totals 13 residues. In germline, CDR1 is LNHNV, CDR2 YYDKDF (reference sequence). Trimming took off 0 bases at V and 12 bases at J, with 14 bases between the two ends. CDR3 DNA sequence: TGTGCCACCAGCAGAGAAACGGTCTCTGGAAACACCTTC. Protein product: CATSRETVSGNTF.

The chain has TRBV7-2 and TRBJ1-1; D not certain. The CDR3 is 15 residues long. With 3 bases removed from V and 1 base from J, the gap between germline ends came to 12 bases. Germline V gene lookup returns CDR1 SGHTA and CDR2 FQGNSA. The CDR3 sequence is CASSFGRGTNTEAFF. The CDR3 nucleotides are TGTGCCAGCAGCTTCGGACGCGGCACGAACACTGAAGCTTTCTTT.

The chain joins TRBV29-1 to TRBJ2-2, with D possibly called TRBD1 or TRBD2 (6 bases each). Trimming stripped 3 bases from V and 9 bases from J, with 17 bases between. Germline lookup yields CDR1 SQVTM and CDR2 ANQGSEA. This CDR3 comprises 14 residues. The CDR3 here is CSVDRGRGGRELFF. The CDR3 nucleotides read TGCAGCGTTGACAGGGGCAGGGGAGGCAGGGAGCTGTTTTTT.

A remark on this clonotype: The junction does not match germline at one end; this may be a read error. The chain employs TRBV7-9 and TRBJ1-1; the D is unclear. From germline, CDR1 is SEHNR and CDR2 FQNEAQ (reference sequence). CDR3 length: 15 residues. The CDR3 nucleotides are TGTGCCAGCAGCCAAGCTGGGCAGGCGAACACTGAAGCTCTCTTT. This gives the protein CASSQAGQANTEALF.

This chain links TRBV20-1 with TRBJ1-5, with D possibly TRBD1 on 6 matching bases. The CDR3 covers 12 residues. The germline CDR1 and CDR2 sequences are DFQATT and SNEGSKA (reference sequence). V lost 6 bases, J lost 11 bases, and 17 bases lay in between. The CDR3 sequence is CSAPGDGETQHF. The CDR3 DNA sequence: TGCAGTGCCCCAGGGGATGGGGAGACCCAGCATTTT.

The chain has TRBV10-3 and TRBJ1-1, with TRBD1 identical over 8 bases. Germline CDR1 reads ENHRY; CDR2 reads SYGVKD. The CDR3 loop spans 14 amino acids. With 6 bases clipped from V and 4 bases from J, the junction kept 7 bases outside the gene matches. CDR3 bases: TGTGCCATCAGAAATGACAGGGGACGCACTGAAGCTTTCTTT. It specifies CAIRNDRGRTEAFF.

This chain joins TRBV25-1 and TRBJ1-5; 7 bases agree with TRBD1. CDR3 length: 17 amino acids. Germline V gene sequence: CDR1 MGHDK, CDR2 SYGVNS. V lost 5 bases to trimming and J lost 3 bases; unmatched junction nucleotides: 13. CDR3 loop: CASSPPLSRGINQPQHF. CDR3 bases: TGTGCCAGCAGTCCCCCTCTTTCCAGGGGGATCAATCAGCCCCAGCATTTT.

This clonotype was recorded many times. This chain links TRBV7-9 with TRBJ1-3, with D uncertain. The ends were cut back, 4 bases at V and 0 bases at J, with 10 bases in the middle. From germline, CDR1 is SEHNR and CDR2 FQNEAQ (reference sequence). The CDR3 length is 15 residues. CDR3 DNA: TGTGCCAGCAGCTACGACCCTGGCTCTGGAAACACCATATATTTT. Encoded protein: CASSYDPGSGNTIYF.

This clonotype was detected many times. This chain uses TRBV10-2 with TRBJ2-5; weak D call: TRBD2 (5 bases). The CDR3 extends over 16 amino acids. The V end lost 2 bases, the J end lost 2 bases, and 15 bases lay between the germline ends. Germline V gene data show CDR1 as WSHSY and CDR2 as SAAADI. The CDR3 loop is CASSEITGRGQETQYF. CDR3 nucleotides: TGCGCCAGCAGTGAGATTACTGGACGGGGACAAGAGACCCAGTACTTC.

The V gene is TRBV25-1, the J gene TRBJ1-6; 9 bases align to TRBD1. This CDR3 has 14 residues. Germline-derived CDR1 and CDR2 are MGHDK and SYGVNS. The CDR3 loop reads CATVHRGQNSPLHF. CDR3 nucleotides: TGTGCTACAGTACACAGGGGGCAGAATTCACCCCTCCACTTT.

The chain recombines TRBV28 with TRBJ2-7; weak D call: TRBD2 (7 bases). Germline V gene lookup returns CDR1 MDHEN and CDR2 SYDVKM. Trimming removed 7 bases from V and 2 bases from J, with 18 bases in between. CDR3 size: 15 residues. This CDR3 is CASTRWGGGTYEQYF. The CDR3 DNA is TGTGCCAGCACGCGCTGGGGGGGCGGAACCTACGAGCAGTACTTC.

The V call is TRBV19, the J call TRBJ1-2; D not certain. Per germline, CDR1 LNHDA and CDR2 SQIVND (reference sequence). V lost 5 bases and J lost 7, with 11 bases in between. CDR3 length: 12 amino acids. CDR3 protein: CASSYEGSGYTF. DNA of the CDR3: TGTGCCAGTAGTTATGAGGGAAGTGGCTACACCTTC.

This clonotype has at least ten counts. The chain has TRBV2 and TRBJ1-1; D unclear. CDR1 and CDR2 (germline): SNHLY, FYNNEI. Deletions cut 1 base from V and 1 base from J, with 13 bases between. The CDR3 contains 16 residues. The CDR3 loop reads CASSEVEVTWNTEAFF. In nucleotides, the CDR3 is TGTGCCAGCAGTGAAGTCGAGGTCACCTGGAACACTGAAGCTTTCTTT.

This clonotype appeared many times. Here the CDR3 reads CMTRTGVGETQYF. CDR3 nucleotide sequence: TGCATGACTAGAACGGGGGTTGGCGAGACCCAGTACTTC. This sequence joins TRBV20-1 and TRBJ2-5; a weak D match, TRBD2 (6 bases). The CDR3 loop spans 13 amino acids. Germline CDR1 and CDR2: DFQATT and SNEGSKA (reference sequence).

The V gene is TRBV27, the J gene TRBJ2-5; TRBD1 matches at 7 bases. Trimming at V came to 0 bases and at J to 1 base, leaving 5 bases not matched to a gene. Germline V lookup: CDR1 MNHEY, CDR2 SMNVEV (reference sequence). CDR3 length: 16 residues. The chain's CDR3 is CASSLSPDRAQETQYF. CDR3 bases: TGTGCCAGCAGTTTATCTCCTGACAGGGCCCAAGAGACCCAGTACTTC.